The clone carrying this T cell receptor beta chain was seen a few times. Its cognate antigen is unknown. The record originates from a study of T-cell memory formation after mild COVID-19. Overall study results and limits: Clones that got smaller from day 15 to 85 had even CD4/CD8, while clones growing later tipped toward CD4+.

TCR alpha and TCR beta cDNA libraries with sample barcodes and UMIs came from 5'RACE using constant-segment primers. A single record per CDR3 protein comes from TCRdb applying MiXCR to the 5' RACE reads. Counted here are 40,000 to 55,000 distinct CDR3 sequences, less than 7.5% occurring once; the ten biggest clones make up roughly 1.4%. Germline V gives CDR1 KGHDR, CDR2 SFDVKD. CDR3 length equals 15 residues. Trimming cost V 1 base and J 5 bases, with 13 bases left between them. This TCR was sampled from a man between 18 and 29 years old who had mild COVID-19 (a few samples of this study predate the infection). Cell type and time point are not known. The rearrangement uses TRBV24-1 and TRBJ2-5; D is perhaps TRBD2 (7 bases). Input material: PBMCs or a T cell subset sorted from them (not recorded which). The CDR3 region is CATSDFGGGRETQYF. CDR3 in DNA: TGTGCCACCAGTGATTTTGGCGGGGGCCGGGAGACCCAGTACTTC.